The clone carrying this TCR beta chain was observed a handful of times. The CDR3 consists of 14 residues. Germline lookup yields CDR1 SNHLY and CDR2 FYNNEI. The V segment lost 7 bases and the J segment 6 bases; nucleotides outside the gene matches: 10. The data originate from a study of cytomegalovirus exposure and HLA in healthy donors. The repertoire was sequenced with immunoSEQ multiplex PCR; TCRdb's copy has only in-frame clones and lacks some. Of fewer than 75,000 clones in the sample, less than 95% were seen once. This TCR derives from a woman under 30 in good health and CMV-seropositive. The chain employs TRBV2 and TRBJ2-7, with 9 positions matching TRBD1. Input material: PBMCs. In DNA, the CDR3 is TGTGCCAGCACGATGGAGGGACAGGGTCGCGAGCAGTACTTC. It yields the protein CASTMEGQGREQYF.